This T cell receptor beta chain came from a study of shared clonotypes between healthy human individuals. The assay was immunoSEQ multiplex PCR, and TCRdb's table has in-frame clones only and misses some. The table lists some 2 million clones, roughly 94% of them singletons. CD45RO negativity and positive selection for CCR7 defined naive CD8 cells, a population that excluded terminally differentiated effector memory CD45RA+ cells. The clonotype comes from a man in his late teens or twenties in good health. The sequenced sample consisted of naive CD8+ T cells sorted from blood.

The CDR3 spells CASSLNFGSYNEQFF. In DNA, the CDR3 is TGTGCCAGCAGCTTAAATTTCGGTTCCTACAATGAGCAGTTCTTC. The gene calls are TRBV7-3 and TRBJ2-1; D unresolved. V lost 1 base and J lost 1, with 8 bases in between. Germline CDR1 reads SGHTA; CDR2 reads FQGTGA. The CDR3 runs 15 residues.